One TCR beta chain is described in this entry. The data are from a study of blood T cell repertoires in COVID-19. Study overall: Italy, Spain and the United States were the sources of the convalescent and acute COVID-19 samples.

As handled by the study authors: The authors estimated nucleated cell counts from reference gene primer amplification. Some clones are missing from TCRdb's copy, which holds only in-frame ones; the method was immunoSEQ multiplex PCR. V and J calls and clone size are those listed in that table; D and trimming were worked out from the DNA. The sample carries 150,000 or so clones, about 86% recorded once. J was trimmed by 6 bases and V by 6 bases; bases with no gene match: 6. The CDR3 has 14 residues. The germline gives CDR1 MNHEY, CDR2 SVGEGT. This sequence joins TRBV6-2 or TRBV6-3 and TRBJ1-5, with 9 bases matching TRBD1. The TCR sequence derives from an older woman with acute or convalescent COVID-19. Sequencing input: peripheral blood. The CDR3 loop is CASSPGTGLQPQHF. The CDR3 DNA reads TGTGCCAGCAGCCCCGGGACAGGGCTTCAGCCCCAGCATTTT.